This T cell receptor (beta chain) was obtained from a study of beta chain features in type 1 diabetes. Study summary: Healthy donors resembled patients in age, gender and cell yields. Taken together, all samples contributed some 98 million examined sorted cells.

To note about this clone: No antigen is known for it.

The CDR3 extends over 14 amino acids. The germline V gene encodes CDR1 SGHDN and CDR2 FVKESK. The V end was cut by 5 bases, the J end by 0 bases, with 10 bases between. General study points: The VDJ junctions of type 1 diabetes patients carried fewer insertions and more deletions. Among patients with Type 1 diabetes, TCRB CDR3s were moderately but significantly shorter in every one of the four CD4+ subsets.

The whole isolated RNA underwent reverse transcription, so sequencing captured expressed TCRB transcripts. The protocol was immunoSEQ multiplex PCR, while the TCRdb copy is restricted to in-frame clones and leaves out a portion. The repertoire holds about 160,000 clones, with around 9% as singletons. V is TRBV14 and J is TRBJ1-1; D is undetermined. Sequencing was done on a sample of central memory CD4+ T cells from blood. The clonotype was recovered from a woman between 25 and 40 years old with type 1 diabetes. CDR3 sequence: CASSSILLNTEAFF. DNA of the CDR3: TGTGCCAGCAGCTCGATACTTCTGAACACTGAAGCTTTCTTT.